This T cell receptor (beta chain) appears in the sequencing data of a study of tumor-infiltrating lymphocytes in oesophageal squamous cell carcinoma. A single record per CDR3 protein comes from TCRdb applying MiXCR to the PCR reads. Of under 20,000 distinct CDR3 sequences in the sample, roughly 41% were seen once. The sequenced sample was normal esophageal tissue next to the tumor. The TCR comes from a male donor with esophageal squamous cell carcinoma.

The CDR3 region has the DNA TGTGCCAGCAGCTTAGCTAGCGGGAGCTCCTACGAGCAGTACTTC. As protein: CASSLASGSSYEQYF. The V and J genes are TRBV7-2 and TRBJ2-7; the match to TRBD2 covers 9 bases. With 0 bases clipped from V and 0 bases from J, the junction kept 0 bases outside the gene matches. Germline V gene data show CDR1 as SGHTA and CDR2 as FQGNSA. The CDR3 totals 15 residues.